What follows are 23 T cell receptor beta chains derived from one specimen sequenced in a study of early T cells in non-severe SARS-CoV-2 infection. TCRdb re-analysed the 5' RACE reads in MiXCR, keeping a single row per CDR3 protein. This sample carries 45,000 to 65,000 distinct CDR3 sequences, around 10% of them seen once, and the ten largest clones take less than 5%. Sample: whole blood. These receptors were collected from an adult who was a healthcare worker with PCR-confirmed SARS-CoV-2 infection or an uninfected control (not recorded which).

This clonotype was observed many times. The genes are TRBV7-3 and TRBJ2-5; D is possibly TRBD1 (7 bases). CDR1 and CDR2 from the germline V gene are SGHTA and FQGTGA. V lost 1 base to trimming and J lost 6 bases, with 18 bases between them. This CDR3 is built from 16 residues. The CDR3 nucleotides read TGTGCCAGCAGCTTAATAATGGCAGGGGGGAACAAGACCCAGTACTTC. It specifies CASSLIMAGGNKTQYF. Full variable domain (remainder filled in from reference TRBV7-3 and TRBJ2-5): GAGVSQTPSNKVTEKGKYVELRCDPISGHTALYWYRQSLGQGPEFLIYFQGTGAADDSGLPNDRFFAVRPEGSVSTLKIQRTERGDSAVYLCASSLIMAGGNKTQYFGPGTRLLVL.

The count of this clonotype is one. The genes are TRBV15 and TRBJ2-3, with D tentatively TRBD1 (5 bases). Trimming removed 0 bases at V and 4 bases at J, with 5 bases between. This CDR3 is 13 amino acids long. Germline V gene sequence: CDR1 LNHNV, CDR2 YYDKDF (reference sequence). This CDR3 is CATSRDRADTQYF. The CDR3, as DNA: TGTGCCACCAGCAGAGACAGGGCAGATACGCAGTATTTT. The full variable domain, its missing parts supplied by reference TRBV15 and TRBJ2-3, is DAMVIQNPRYQVTQFGKPVTLSCSQTLNHNVMYWYQQKSSQAPKLLFHYYDKDFNNEADTPDNFQSRRPNTSFCFLDIRSPGLGDTAMYLCATSRDRADTQYFGPGTRLTVL.

Many counts were recorded for this clonotype. CDR3 DNA sequence: TGCAGTGCTAGAAGGCAACAACACACTGAAGCTTTCTTT. This encodes CSARRQQHTEAFF. This rearrangement joins TRBV20-1 to TRBJ1-1; D remains ambiguous. CDR3 size: 13 residues. The germline V gene encodes CDR1 DFQATT and CDR2 SNEGSKA (reference sequence). V lost 2 bases to trimming and J lost 3 bases, with 10 bases between them.

This clonotype has just a few counts. This rearrangement joins TRBV3-1 to TRBJ1-6; the D gene is possibly TRBD1 (6 bases). Trimming took off 2 bases at V and 9 bases at J, with 14 bases between the two ends. This CDR3 comprises 15 residues. Germline CDR1 is LGHDT and CDR2 is YNNKEL (reference sequence). For the CDR3, the DNA is TGTGCCAGCAGCCAAATCTCCAGGGGAGGTTCACCCCTCCACTTT. Protein product: CASSQISRGGSPLHF.

This clonotype was recorded at least ten times. This chain connects TRBV6-2 or TRBV6-3 to TRBJ2-1, with TRBD2 matching 10 bases. V dropped 6 bases and J dropped 7; count of bases not matched to a gene: 12. CDR1 is MNHEY, CDR2 SVGEGT, per germline. This CDR3 is 16 amino acids long. Here the CDR3 DNA reads TGTGCCAGCAGCGAACATGGACTAGCGGCGCAAAATGAGCAGTTCTTC. As protein: CASSEHGLAAQNEQFF.

Only a few counts were recorded for this clonotype. This sequence joins TRBV9 and TRBJ2-1; D ambiguous. Germline V gene lookup returns CDR1 SGDLS and CDR2 YYNGEE. Trimming removed 0 bases from V and 10 bases from J, with 8 bases in between. The CDR3 is made up of 12 amino acids. The CDR3 DNA reads as TGTGCCAGCAGCGTAGGAGGTAGCGAGCAGTTCTTC. It translates to CASSVGGSEQFF.

A few counts support this clonotype. The DNA of the CDR3 is TGTGCCAGCAGTCCGGCTAGCGGGAGAACCTCTGGGGCCAACGTCCTGACTTTC. Translating gives CASSPASGRTSGANVLTF. This chain links TRBV27 with TRBJ2-6; 10 nucleotides align to TRBD2. CDR3 length equals 18 residues. CDR1 is MNHEY, CDR2 SMNVEV, per germline (reference sequence). J was trimmed by 0 bases and V by 5 bases; bases with no gene match: 7.

This clonotype was counted many times. The chain is built from TRBV9 and TRBJ2-5; D might be TRBD1 (8 bases). V gave up 0 bases and J gave up 4 bases, with 10 bases separating them. Germline assignment: CDR1 SGDLS and CDR2 YYNGEE. The CDR3 has 14 residues. The CDR3 nucleotides read TGTGCCAGCAGCGTAGACAGGGGGGGAGAGACCCAGTACTTC. Amino acids: CASSVDRGGETQYF.

This clonotype has ten or more counts. The V gene is TRBV19, the J gene TRBJ1-2; the D is unclear. CDR3 length: 13 residues. V lost 3 bases to trimming and J lost 8 bases, with 13 bases between them. Germline V lookup: CDR1 LNHDA, CDR2 SQIVND (reference sequence). CDR3 sequence (DNA): TGTGCCAGTAGTATCACGGACGGGGTAGGCTACACCTTC. Translating it yields CASSITDGVGYTF.

This clonotype was picked up a small number of times. The chain is built from TRBV29-1 and TRBJ2-3, with D perhaps TRBD2 (6 bases). The germline V gene encodes CDR1 SQVTM and CDR2 ANQGSEA. There are 15 residues in the CDR3. Trimming took 5 bases from V and 2 from J, leaving 17 bases between them. This chain's CDR3 is CSVTPAGQSTDTQYF. Written as DNA, the CDR3 is TGCAGCGTTACCCCGGCGGGGCAGTCCACAGATACGCAGTATTTT.

This rearrangement joins TRBV3-1 to TRBJ2-7, with D maybe TRBD2 (6 bases). V gave up 9 bases and J gave up 0 bases, with 18 bases separating them. Looked up from germline, CDR1 is LGHDT and CDR2 is YNNKEL (reference sequence). The CDR3 totals 15 residues. CDR3 in amino acids: CASSKLRDSSYEQYF. CDR3 coding DNA: TGTGCCAGTTCCAAGTTGCGGGATAGCTCCTACGAGCAGTACTTC.

This clonotype was observed many times. The chain joins TRBV20-1 to TRBJ2-3; 7 nucleotides line up with TRBD2. J was trimmed by 5 bases and V by 7 bases; bases with no gene match: 18. CDR3 length: 16 amino acids. Germline CDR1 is DFQATT and CDR2 is SNEGSKA (reference sequence). CDR3 region: CSGEGFGAEGRDTQYF. The CDR3, as DNA: TGCAGTGGGGAGGGGTTTGGGGCAGAGGGAAGAGATACGCAGTATTTT.

Only a few counts were recorded for this clonotype. The chain is built from TRBV7-8 and TRBJ2-3, with D possibly TRBD2 on 5 matching bases. The CDR3 is 13 amino acids. Germline V gene lookup returns CDR1 SGHVS and CDR2 FQNEAQ. Trimming removed 5 bases at V and 4 bases at J, with 10 bases between. CDR3 in amino acids: CASSPPRADTQYF. The DNA for the CDR3 is TGTGCCAGCAGCCCCCCGAGGGCAGATACGCAGTATTTT.

This clonotype was observed many times. CDR3 in amino acids: CASSKATGNYEQYF. The CDR3 coding sequence is TGTGCCAGCAGCAAAGCCACAGGGAACTACGAGCAGTACTTC. The V and J genes are TRBV7-8 and TRBJ2-7; maybe TRBD1 (6 bases). Germline CDR1 reads SGHVS; CDR2 reads FQNEAQ. The CDR3 totals 14 residues. Trimming stripped 5 bases from V and 3 bases from J, with 14 bases between. Looking up the rest from reference TRBV7-8 and TRBJ2-7 gives the full variable domain: GAGVSQSPRYKVAKRGQDVALRCDPISGHVSLFWYQQALGQGPEFLTYFQNEAQLDKSGLPSDRFFAERPEGSVSTLKIQRTQQEDSAVYLCASSKATGNYEQYFGPGTRLTVT.

This chain connects TRBV11-1 to TRBJ2-7; a possible D gene is TRBD2 (5 bases). The CDR3 sequence is 12 residues long. CDR1 SGHAT and CDR2 FQDESV come from the germline V gene (reference sequence). Trimming shortened V by 5 bases and J by 2 bases, and 7 bases separated the two germline ends. CDR3 residues: CASSTSPYEQYF. Written as DNA, the CDR3 is TGTGCCAGCAGCACTAGTCCCTACGAGCAGTACTTC.

The rearrangement uses TRBV12-3 or TRBV12-4 and TRBJ2-4, with 10 bases lining up with TRBD2. Trimming at V came to 7 bases and at J to 6 bases, leaving 6 bases not matched to a gene. The CDR3 totals 14 residues. CDR3 region: CASNLRTSGNIQYF. The CDR3, as DNA: TGTGCCAGCAATCTCCGGACTAGCGGAAACATTCAGTACTTC.

The chain employs TRBV5-1 and TRBJ2-3; weak D call: TRBD1 (6 bases). Germline V lookup: CDR1 SGHRS, CDR2 YFSETQ. The CDR3 is 15 residues long. Trimming left V 4 bases short and J 2 bases short, with 14 bases between. In DNA form, the CDR3 reads TGCGCCAGCAGCCTAACGACAGGATCCACAGATACGCAGTATTTT. It is translated as CASSLTTGSTDTQYF.

Ten or more counts support this clonotype. V and J are TRBV6-5 and TRBJ1-1; D is undetermined. Trimming left V 7 bases short and J 3 bases short, with 15 bases between. CDR1 and CDR2 (germline): MNHEY, SVGAGI. This CDR3 is built from 14 residues. CDR3 DNA sequence: TGTGCCAGCACCCTTACTCTGAGGGACACTGAAGCTTTCTTT. This translates into CASTLTLRDTEAFF.

This clonotype was seen at least ten times. The chain links TRBV30 to TRBJ2-1, with 11 positions matching TRBD1. V shed 2 bases, J shed 13 bases, and the junction held 4 bases outside the gene matches. This CDR3 contains 12 residues. Germline V lookup: CDR1 GTSNPN, CDR2 SVGIG (reference sequence). CDR3 sequence (DNA): TGTGCCTGGAGTAGGACAGGGGGCTTCCAGTTCTTC. Amino acids: CAWSRTGGFQFF.

In its sample, this clonotype was seen many times. V is TRBV12-3 or TRBV12-4 and J is TRBJ2-1; 13 nucleotides agree with TRBD2. The CDR3 runs 16 residues. V lost 8 bases to trimming and J lost 8 bases; unmatched junction nucleotides: 12. CDR3 in DNA: TGTGCCAGCTCCGGGACTAGCGGGGAGGTTTGGCATGAGCAGTTCTTC. It specifies CASSGTSGEVWHEQFF.

The V and J genes are TRBV27 and TRBJ2-7; 11 bases match TRBD1. The CDR3 contains 14 residues. With V trimmed by 6 bases and J by 2 bases, 3 bases remained unmatched. The V gene's germline CDR1 is MNHEY and CDR2 SMNVEV (reference sequence). The CDR3 here is CASRGTGGTYEQYF. In DNA, the CDR3 is TGTGCCAGCAGGGGGACAGGGGGGACCTACGAGCAGTACTTC.

This clonotype has a count of ten or more. V usage is TRBV6-1 and J usage is TRBJ2-1; 8 nucleotides line up with TRBD2. The V gene's germline CDR1 is MNHNS and CDR2 SASEGT. The CDR3 length is 17 residues. The J segment lost 2 bases and the V segment lost 4 bases, leaving 10 bases of the junction unmatched. The CDR3 DNA is TGTGCCAGCAGTGTCCAACGAACTAGCGGCCCCTACAATGAGCAGTTCTTC. Translating it yields CASSVQRTSGPYNEQFF.

Many counts were recorded for this clonotype. The chain has TRBV5-8 and TRBJ1-5; no definite D call. The CDR3 covers 15 residues. V dropped 0 bases and J dropped 3 bases, with 10 bases sitting between them. The germline gives CDR1 SGHTS, CDR2 YDEGEE. DNA for the CDR3: TGTGCCAGCAGCTTGGGGCAGCTTTCCAATCAGCCCCAGCATTTT. Translating gives CASSLGQLSNQPQHF.